The clone carrying this T cell receptor beta chain was detected only a few times. Antigen: not known. TCRdb re-called the 5' RACE reads through MiXCR, storing one row per CDR3 protein. This table holds 210,000 or so distinct CDR3 sequences, roughly 15% found once. CDR3 length equals 14 residues. Germline V lookup: CDR1 SGDLS, CDR2 YYNGEE. V was cut by 0 bases and J by 5 bases, with 12 bases left in between. The data were taken from a study of identical twins. Study findings and constraints: Within beta out-of-frame sequences, the excess sharing observed between twins was weaker. Partial confounding of zero-insertion analyses by invariant MAIT and iNKT cells was possible.

These data are also associated with another study on T cells expressing NK-cell markers.

The V gene is TRBV9, the J gene TRBJ2-7; D is perhaps TRBD2 (6 bases). The clonotype was recovered from a woman aged 18-29 years in good health. Sample: CD8+ T cells sorted from blood. CDR3 bases: TGTGCCAGCAGCGTAGTCGGAGGGCCGGACGAGCAGTACTTC. Translation: CASSVVGGPDEQYF.